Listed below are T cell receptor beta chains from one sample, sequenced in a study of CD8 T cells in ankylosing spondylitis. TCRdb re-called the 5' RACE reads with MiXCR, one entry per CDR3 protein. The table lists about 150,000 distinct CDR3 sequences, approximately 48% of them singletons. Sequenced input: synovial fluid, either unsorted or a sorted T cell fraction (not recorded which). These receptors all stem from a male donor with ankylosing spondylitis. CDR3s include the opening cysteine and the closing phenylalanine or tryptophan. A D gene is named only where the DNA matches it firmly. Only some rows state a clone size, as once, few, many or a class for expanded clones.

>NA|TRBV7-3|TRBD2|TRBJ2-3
TGTGCCAGCACCCCAAGCGGGGAAAGCACAGATACGCAGTATTTT
CASTPSGESTDTQYF
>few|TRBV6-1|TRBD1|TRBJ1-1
TGTGCCAGCAGCCGGACAGGAGATTATACTGAAGCTTTCTTT
CASSRTGDYTEAFF
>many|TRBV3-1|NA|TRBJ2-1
TGTGCCAGCAGCCAAAGTACGTACAATGAGCAGTTCTTC
CASSQSTYNEQFF
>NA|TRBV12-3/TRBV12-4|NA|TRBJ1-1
TGTGCCAGCAGTTTTCCGAATGTGATTCCTTTTAGCACTGAAGCTTTCTTT
CASSFPNVIPFSTEAFF
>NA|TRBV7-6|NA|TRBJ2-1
TGTGCCAGCAGCGCCGACTTCAGCTCCTACAATGAGCAGTTCTTC
CASSADFSSYNEQFF
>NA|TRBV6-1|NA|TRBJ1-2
TGTGCCAGCAGTGAACAACCAGGGCCGTACTATGGCTACACCTTC
CASSEQPGPYYGYTF
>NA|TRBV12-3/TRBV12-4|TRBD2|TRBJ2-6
TGTGCCAGCAGCCCCTTTCCGGCTAGCGGGACTGGGGCCAACGTCCTGACTTTC
CASSPFPASGTGANVLTF
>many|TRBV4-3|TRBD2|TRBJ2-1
TGCGCCAGCAGCCAAGAAGGGGGGCTAGCGGGAGTGAGCACATATGAGCAGTTCTTC
CASSQEGGLAGVSTYEQFF
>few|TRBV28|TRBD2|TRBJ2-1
TGTGCCAGCAGTTTCCCCATCGGGCCCGCGGGAGATTATCCCCTTGCGTTGGGAAATGAGCAGTTCTTC
CASSFPIGPAGDYPLALGNEQFF
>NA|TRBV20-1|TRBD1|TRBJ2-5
TGCAGTGCTAGAGAACCGAGGACAGGGGCCCAAGAGACCCAGTACTTC
CSAREPRTGAQETQYF
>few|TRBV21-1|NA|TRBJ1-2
TGTGCCAGCGGAGACAGGATCCCAGGCTACACCTTC
CASGDRIPGYTF
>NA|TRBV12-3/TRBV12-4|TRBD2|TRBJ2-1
TGTGCCAGCAGCCCTTTCGATTACAGACTAGCGGGACCCGGGTATGAGCAGTTCTTC
CASSPFDYRLAGPGYEQFF
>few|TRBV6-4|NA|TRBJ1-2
TGTGCCAGCAGTGATGAGGGAGTCGGCTATGGCTACACCTTC
CASSDEGVGYGYTF
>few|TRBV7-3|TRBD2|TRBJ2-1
TGTGCCAGCAGCATTACACATTATCTCTGGCTAGCGGCCCTTTCGACATACAATGAGCAGTTCTTC
CASSITHYLWLAALSTYNEQFF
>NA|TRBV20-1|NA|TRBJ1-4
TGCAGTGCCAGGACAGAGCTATTTGCTAATGAAAAACTGTTTTTT
CSARTELFANEKLFF
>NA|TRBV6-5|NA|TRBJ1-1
TGTGCCAGCAGTTACATCCCAGCTTACACTGAAGCTTTCTTT
CASSYIPAYTEAFF
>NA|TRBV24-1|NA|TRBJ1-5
TGTGCCACCAGTGACTCCGGGGCAGGCGAATACAATCAGCCCCAGCATTTT
CATSDSGAGEYNQPQHF
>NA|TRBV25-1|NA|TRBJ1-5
TGTGCCAGCAGTGAATATTCTTACAGTAGCAATCAGCCCCAGCATTTT
CASSEYSYSSNQPQHF
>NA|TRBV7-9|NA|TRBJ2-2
TGTGCCAGCAGCTGCGCGGGGCCATGGCCCAACACCGGGGAGCTGTTTTTT
CASSCAGPWPNTGELFF
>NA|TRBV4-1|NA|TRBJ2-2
TGCGCCAGCAGCCGGCCCCCGGCGGGTCTAGTCAACACCGGGGAGCTGTTTTTT
CASSRPPAGLVNTGELFF
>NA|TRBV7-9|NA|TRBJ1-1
TGTGCCAGCAGCCGAAGGTCAGCTTTCTTT
CASSRRSAFF
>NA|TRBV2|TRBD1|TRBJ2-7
TGTGCCAGCACTTTGACAGGGACCTACGAGCAGTACTTC
CASTLTGTYEQYF
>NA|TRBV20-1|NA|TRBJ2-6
TGCAGTGCTGGACGTTGGGGGGCAAACTGGCGCGGGGCCAACGTCCTGACTTTC
CSAGRWGANWRGANVLTF
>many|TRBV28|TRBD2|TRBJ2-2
TGTGCCAGCAGTTTATACCAGCGGGAGGTCACCGGGGAGCTGTTTTTT
CASSLYQREVTGELFF
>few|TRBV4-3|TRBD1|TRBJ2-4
TGCGCCAGCAGCCTCCGCCGGACAGGGAAGGGAAACATTCAGTACTTC
CASSLRRTGKGNIQYF
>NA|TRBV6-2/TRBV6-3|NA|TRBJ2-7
TGTGCCAGCAGTTACCCGGTTCTTACCTACGAGCAGTACTTC
CASSYPVLTYEQYF
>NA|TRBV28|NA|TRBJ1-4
TGTGCCAGCAGTCCCAGATCCCTGGGGAAACTGTTTTTT
CASSPRSLGKLFF
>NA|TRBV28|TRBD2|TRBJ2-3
TGTGCCAGCAGTTTGGGGCTAGCGGGAGGGCCGGCAGGGTCCGCAGATACCCAGTATTTT
CASSLGLAGGPAGSADTQYF
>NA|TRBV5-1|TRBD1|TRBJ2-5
TGCGCCAGCAGCCCGGAAGGGGGCAGCTACTTTGGGGAGACCCAGTACTTC
CASSPEGGSYFGETQYF
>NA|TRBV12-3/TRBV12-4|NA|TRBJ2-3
TGTGCCAGCAGTTTTGTCCACTTCACAGATACGCAGTATTTT
CASSFVHFTDTQYF
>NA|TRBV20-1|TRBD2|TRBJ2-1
TGCAGTGCGACTAGCGGGAGGGCGTACAATGAGCAGTTCTTC
CSATSGRAYNEQFF
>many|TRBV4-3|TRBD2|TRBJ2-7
TGCGCCAGCAGCCAAGTATTCGGCGGGAGTTTGGAGTACTTC
CASSQVFGGSLEYF
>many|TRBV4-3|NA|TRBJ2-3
TGCGCCAGCAGCCAAGAAGGTGGTTTTACCACAGATACGCAGTATTTT
CASSQEGGFTTDTQYF
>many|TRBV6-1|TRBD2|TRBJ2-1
TGTGCCAGCAGTCCAGCGGGGGGGTACAATGAGCAGTTCTTC
CASSPAGGYNEQFF
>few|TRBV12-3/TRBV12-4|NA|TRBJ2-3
TGTGCCAGCAGTTTAAACGCCGAGGTTGCCCCAGATACGCAGTATTTT
CASSLNAEVAPDTQYF
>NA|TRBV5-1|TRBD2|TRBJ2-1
TGCGCCAGCAGCTTGGTCCCCGGGAGCGGGGGGCCCAATGAGCAGTTCTTC
CASSLVPGSGGPNEQFF
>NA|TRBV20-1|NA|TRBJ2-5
TGCAGTGCTACCCCCGTGACAGAAGAGACCCAGTACTTC
CSATPVTEETQYF
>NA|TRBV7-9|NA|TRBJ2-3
TGTGCCAGCCTGAACATGGGGGGCACAGATACGCAGTATTTT
CASLNMGGTDTQYF
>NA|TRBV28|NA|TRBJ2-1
TGTGCCAGCGCGGGGCCCCGGACAGATGAGCAGTTCTTC
CASAGPRTDEQFF
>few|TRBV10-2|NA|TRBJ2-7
TGCGCCAGCAGTGAGTCGTTTCTCAGGGGATTATACGAGCAGTACTTC
CASSESFLRGLYEQYF
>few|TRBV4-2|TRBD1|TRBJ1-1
TGTGCCAGCAGCCAAGGCACCAGGGGGACGGGCACTGAAGCTTTCTTT
CASSQGTRGTGTEAFF
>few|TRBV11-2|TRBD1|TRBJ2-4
TGTGCCAGCAGCCCACTACCTACCGGGACAGCTATAAGGGGCATTCAGTACTTC
CASSPLPTGTAIRGIQYF
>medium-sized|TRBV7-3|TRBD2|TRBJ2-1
TGTGCCAGCAGCGCGGGACTAGCAGCTTACAATGAGCAGTTCTTC
CASSAGLAAYNEQFF
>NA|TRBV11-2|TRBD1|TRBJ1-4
TGTGCCAGCAGCCTAACCGGGACAGGGAAGAAAGAAAAACTGTTTTTT
CASSLTGTGKKEKLFF
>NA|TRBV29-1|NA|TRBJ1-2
TGCAGCGCTACGACAGCACCCTATGGCTACACCTTC
CSATTAPYGYTF
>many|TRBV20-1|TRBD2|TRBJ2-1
TGCAGTGCTAGACAAGGACTAGACTACAATGAGCAGTTCTTC
CSARQGLDYNEQFF
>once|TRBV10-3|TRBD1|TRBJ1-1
TGTGCCATCAGTGGAAGGGACAGAGAGTTAGGCACTGAAGCTTTCTTT
CAISGRDRELGTEAFF
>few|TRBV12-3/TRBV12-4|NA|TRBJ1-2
TGTGCCAGCAGTTTGGCAGGGTTCTGGTGGCATGGCTACACCTTC
CASSLAGFWWHGYTF
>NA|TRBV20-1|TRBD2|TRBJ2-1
TGCAGTGCTTTAGCGGGCCTGATCATTTACAATGAGCAGTTCTTC
CSALAGLIIYNEQFF
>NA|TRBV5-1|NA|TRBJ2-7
TGCGCCAGCAGCTTGGTCGCGGGTTCCTACGAGCAGTACTTC
CASSLVAGSYEQYF
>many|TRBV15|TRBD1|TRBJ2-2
TGTGCCACCAACGAACATAAAGGACAGGGGGACGGGGAGCTGTTTTTT
CATNEHKGQGDGELFF
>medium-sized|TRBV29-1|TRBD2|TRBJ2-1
TGCAGCGTTGAAGATCTTCGGTCTAGCGGGAATTACAATGAGCAGTTCTTC
CSVEDLRSSGNYNEQFF
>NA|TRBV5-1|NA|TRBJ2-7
TGCGCCAGCAGCTTACACAGGTTTCCGTTAGACTACGAGCAGTACTTC
CASSLHRFPLDYEQYF
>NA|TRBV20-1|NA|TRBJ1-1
TGCAGTGCGTCGGCCAAGTTGGGGGCTTTCTTT
CSASAKLGAFF